Sequencing of this TCR beta chain was carried out in a study of cytomegalovirus exposure and HLA in healthy donors. Study-level information: The 110 or so validation repertoires were produced on the same platform as the roughly 720 repertoires of the first cohort. This was reported in a later analysis.

This table comes from immunoSEQ multiplex PCR, and its TCRdb copy is limited to in-frame clones, with some not included. The repertoire holds more than 110,000 clones, with around 85% as singletons. CDR1 and CDR2 from the germline V gene are PRHDT and FYEKMQ (reference sequence). This CDR3 is 18 amino acids long. Trimming removed 2 bases from V and 4 bases from J; junction bases left unmatched: 14. Study-wide points: The classifier was said to identify cytomegalovirus status with high specificity and sensitivity.

About this clone itself: The antigen is undetermined.

The V gene is TRBV13, the J gene TRBJ2-1; TRBD2 agrees at 7 bases. This clonotype was obtained from a man aged 18 to 35 in good health and CMV-seronegative. Source material: PBMCs. In DNA form, the CDR3 reads TGTGCCAGCAGCTTACGGCTAGCGGCCGACATTGGGTACAATGAGCAGTTCTTC. Protein sequence: CASSLRLAADIGYNEQFF.